Listed here are 30 T cell receptor beta chains from one sample, sequenced in a study of CXCR3-negative and CXCR3-positive naive CD8 T cells. UMI labels and 5' RACE were used to prepare the TRB cDNA libraries. TCRdb derives one entry per CDR3 protein from the 5' RACE reads, leaving out DNA. The listing records some 50,000 distinct CDR3 sequences. The material sequenced was naive CXCR3- CD8+ T cells from blood. Subset described: CD45RO-CCR7+CD27+CD95- naive CD8+ T cells lacking CXCR3 (TNR3-). The receptors were gathered from a human donor in good health. Some clones in this sample may be carry-over from other donors' samples.

The V gene is TRBV6-6, the J gene TRBJ2-7; the TCRdb call, TRBD1, lacks DNA for checking. Germline V gene lookup returns CDR1 MNHNY and CDR2 SVGAGI (reference sequence). The length of the CDR3 is 15 residues. This CDR3 reads CASSSPGAPRHEQYF.

The chain carries TRBV27 and TRBJ2-7; as DNA is missing, the TRBD1 call by TCRdb cannot be tested. The CDR3 has 15 residues. Germline-derived CDR1 and CDR2 are MNHEY and SMNVEV (reference sequence). The chain's CDR3 is CASSPSPTGAVEQYF.

V usage is TRBV20-1 and J usage is TRBJ2-7; the TCRdb call, TRBD1, lacks DNA for checking. The length of the CDR3 is 13 residues. CDR1 DFQATT and CDR2 SNEGSKA come from the germline V gene (reference sequence). CDR3 loop: CSAIRDRGYEQYF.

This chain joins TRBV28 and TRBJ2-1; TCRdb returns TRBD1, unconfirmable since there is no DNA. From germline, CDR1 is MDHEN and CDR2 SYDVKM. This CDR3 comprises 12 residues. Here the CDR3 reads CASSPRVNEQFF.

The chain is built from TRBV27 and TRBJ2-7. Germline lookup yields CDR1 MNHEY and CDR2 SMNVEV (reference sequence). The CDR3 loop spans 13 amino acids. The CDR3: CASSFGYSYEQYF.

The rearrangement links TRBV23-1 to TRBJ2-7; TCRdb outputs TRBD2, but without DNA this stays unchecked. TRBV23-1 is placed among ORFs of uncertain function. This CDR3 has 16 amino acids. CDR3 protein: CASSHPLAGEVNEQYF.

This sequence joins TRBV6-5 and TRBJ2-5; there is no DNA to check the TCRdb D call of TRBD2. The length of the CDR3 is 15 residues. Germline V CDR1 and CDR2: MNHEY, SVGAGI. CDR3 amino acids: CASSYQGGGIWTQYF.

The V and J genes are TRBV9 and TRBJ1-2; as DNA is missing, the TRBD1 call by TCRdb cannot be tested. Germline CDR1 SGDLS, CDR2 YYNGEE. This CDR3 is built from 13 residues. The CDR3 loop is CASNLWGQDGYTF.

V and J are TRBV2 and TRBJ2-5; TCRdb reports TRBD1, a call that lacks DNA to check it against. The germline gives CDR1 SNHLY, CDR2 FYNNEI. This CDR3 has 14 residues. The CDR3 sequence: CASSAGTGQETQYF.

The V and J genes are TRBV29-1 and TRBJ2-1; TCRdb selects TRBD2, and the lack of DNA leaves this call unchecked. The germline V gene has CDR1 SQVTM and CDR2 ANQGSEA. The CDR3 consists of 15 residues. CDR3 loop: CSVEQSAGGSDEQFF.

The CDR3 spells CASSHQTGRETQYF. This chain connects TRBV7-9 to TRBJ2-5; the TCRdb D gene call, TRBD1, has no DNA to confirm it. The CDR3 totals 14 residues. CDR1 SEHNR and CDR2 FQNEAQ come from the germline V gene (reference sequence).

This chain links TRBV4-1 with TRBJ2-5. Germline lookup yields CDR1 MGHRA and CDR2 YSYEKL. The CDR3 sequence is 16 residues long. The CDR3 loop is CASSQVDVQTGETQYF.

The gene calls are TRBV28 and TRBJ2-5; lacking DNA, the TRBD1 call made by TCRdb goes unchecked. CDR1 and CDR2 (germline): MDHEN, SYDVKM. This CDR3 has 13 amino acids. This CDR3 is CASKGGRGGTQYF.

J is TRBJ2-7 and V is TRBV20-1; TCRdb picks TRBD1, but there is no DNA to check that call. Germline V gene data show CDR1 as DFQATT and CDR2 as SNEGSKA (reference sequence). This CDR3 has 14 residues. This CDR3 reads CSARTGLSSYEQYF.

J is TRBJ2-1 and V is TRBV6-2 or TRBV6-3; the TCRdb call, TRBD2, lacks DNA for checking. The CDR3 extends over 14 amino acids. Germline lookup yields CDR1 MNHEY and CDR2 SVGEGT. This CDR3 reads CASSRLAGGNEQFF.

This rearrangement joins TRBV7-2 to TRBJ2-5. Germline V lookup: CDR1 SGHTA, CDR2 FQGNSA. The CDR3 extends over 15 amino acids. CDR3 residues: CASSGSGASGETQYF.

The chain recombines TRBV29-1 with TRBJ1-1; the D gene TCRdb calls, TRBD1, cannot be checked with no DNA. This CDR3 contains 14 residues. In germline, CDR1 is SQVTM, CDR2 ANQGSEA. The CDR3 reads CSVPRGSKNTEAFF.

J is TRBJ2-3 and V is TRBV24-1. Germline V CDR1 and CDR2: KGHDR, SFDVKD. The CDR3 runs 15 residues. Here the CDR3 reads CATSDSLGSTDTQYF.

The chain recombines TRBV29-1 with TRBJ1-2; as DNA is missing, the TRBD1 call by TCRdb cannot be tested. The CDR3 has 15 residues. The germline V gene has CDR1 SQVTM and CDR2 ANQGSEA. The CDR3 loop reads CSALWPGQGIQGYTF.

The V call is TRBV7-9, the J call TRBJ2-5; TCRdb's assignment of TRBD2 cannot be checked, as there is no DNA. CDR1 and CDR2 (germline): SEHNR, FQNEAQ (reference sequence). The CDR3 is 11 amino acids. The CDR3: CASTSMETQYF.

The gene calls are TRBV28 and TRBJ2-7; TCRdb's assignment of TRBD1 cannot be checked, as there is no DNA. This CDR3 is built from 14 residues. CDR1 and CDR2 from the germline V gene are MDHEN and SYDVKM. The CDR3 sequence: CASNGGTASYEQYF.

The J gene is TRBJ2-4, the V gene TRBV6-5; TCRdb lists TRBD1, though no DNA is available to test this call. The CDR3 totals 14 residues. Germline-derived CDR1 and CDR2 are MNHEY and SVGAGI. CDR3: CARTSRDTPDIQYF.

The V call is TRBV20-1, the J call TRBJ2-5; TCRdb reports TRBD2, a call that lacks DNA to check it against. The CDR3 length is 17 residues. Looked up from germline, CDR1 is DFQATT and CDR2 is SNEGSKA (reference sequence). CDR3: CSARDLGSGELQETQYF.

This chain links TRBV7-6 with TRBJ1-6; TCRdb lists TRBD1, though no DNA is available to test this call. The CDR3 has 17 residues. Per the germline V gene, CDR1 is SGHVS and CDR2 is FNYEAQ. The CDR3 sequence: CASSLASGTSKGSPLHF.

The chain recombines TRBV27 with TRBJ2-1; TCRdb's D call of TRBD2 is untestable without DNA. CDR3 size: 14 residues. CDR1 and CDR2 from the germline V gene are MNHEY and SMNVEV (reference sequence). CDR3 in amino acids: CASSSRDGLSEQFF.

J is TRBJ2-7 and V is TRBV14. This CDR3 spans 14 amino acids. The germline V gene has CDR1 SGHDN and CDR2 FVKESK. The CDR3: CASSQPSLEPEQYF. Filled out from reference TRBV14 and TRBJ2-7, the complete variable domain reads EAGVTQFPSHSVIEKGQTVTLRCDPISGHDNLYWYRRVMGKEIKFLLHFVKESKQDESGMPNNRFLAERTGGTYSTLKVQPAELEDSGVYFCASSQPSLEPEQYFGPGTRLTVT.

The chain couples TRBV4-3 to TRBJ2-1; TCRdb lists TRBD2, though no DNA is available to test this call. Per germline, CDR1 LGHNA and CDR2 YSLEER. The CDR3 length is 16 residues. The CDR3 spells CASSQEPGGLDNEQFF.

V usage is TRBV29-1 and J usage is TRBJ2-1; TCRdb lists TRBD1, though no DNA is available to test this call. CDR1 and CDR2 (germline): SQVTM, ANQGSEA. The CDR3 sequence is 16 residues long. The CDR3 here is CSVRPGQGLSYNEQFF.

V and J are TRBV28 and TRBJ1-1. The CDR3 is 13 residues long. Germline CDR1 MDHEN, CDR2 SYDVKM. CDR3 region: CASTSSMNTEAFF.

The chain is built from TRBV29-1 and TRBJ2-7; TCRdb picks TRBD1, but there is no DNA to check that call. This CDR3 is 16 amino acids long. Germline CDR1 is SQVTM and CDR2 is ANQGSEA. The CDR3 region is CSVEGGREQGAYEQYF.